The 26 T cell receptor beta chains given below trace back to one sample, sequenced in a study of blood T cell repertoires in COVID-19. TCRdb's table, derived via immunoSEQ multiplex PCR, lists solely in-frame clones and lacks some. The data contain around 160,000 clones, approximately 83% of them seen just once; the ten biggest clones take up 6.5% to 9.5%. Sequenced: peripheral blood. All receptors derive from a woman aged 60 to 75 with COVID-19, enrolled during active disease.

In the case of this clone: Other nucleotide sequences from this sample produce the same CDR3. The chain has TRBV18 and TRBJ2-7; 12 nucleotides agree with TRBD1. The CDR3 consists of 14 residues. Trimming took 6 bases from V and 5 from J; bases not matched to a gene: 5. CDR1 KGHSH and CDR2 LQKENI come from the germline V gene. CDR3 sequence reads: CASSPGQGAHEQYF. The CDR3 region has the DNA TGTGCCAGCTCTCCGGGACAGGGGGCCCACGAGCAGTACTTC.

CDR3 residues: CAWASGGADTQYF. For the CDR3, the DNA is TGTGCCTGGGCTAGCGGGGGGGCAGATACGCAGTATTTT. The genes are TRBV30 and TRBJ2-3; 12 nucleotides line up with TRBD2. This CDR3 spans 13 amino acids. Germline V lookup: CDR1 GTSNPN, CDR2 SVGIG (reference sequence). J lost 4 bases, V lost 5 bases, and 1 base had no gene match. The full variable domain, in which reference TRBV30 and TRBJ2-3 provide the parts outside the CDR3, is SQTIHQWPATLVQPVGSPLSLECTVEGTSNPNLYWYRQAAGRGLQLLFYSVGIGQISSEVPQNLSASRPQDRQFILSSKKLLLSDSGFYLCAWASGGADTQYFGPGTRLTVL.

The chain links TRBV6-5 to TRBJ1-3; TRBD1 might be the D (6 bases). V gave up 7 bases and J gave up 3 bases, with 10 bases separating them. The germline V gene has CDR1 MNHEY and CDR2 SVGAGI. This CDR3 comprises 13 residues. The DNA of the CDR3 is TGTGCCAGCATACAGGGAAATGGAAACACCATATATTTT. This encodes CASIQGNGNTIYF.

The rearrangement links TRBV6-5 to TRBJ1-2; TRBD1 matches 8 bases. Per germline, CDR1 MNHEY and CDR2 SVGAGI. V was pared by 6 bases and J by 6 bases, with 6 bases of the junction left unmatched. The CDR3 has 13 amino acids. The CDR3 DNA follows: TGTGCCAGCAGGAGACAGGGGCGGAATGGCTACACCTTC. This sequence encodes CASRRQGRNGYTF.

The V gene is TRBV5-4, the J gene TRBJ1-2; TRBD1 agrees at 10 bases. Looked up from germline, CDR1 is SGHNT and CDR2 is YYREEE (reference sequence). CDR3 size: 15 residues. V was clipped by 5 bases and J by 0 bases; unmatched bases: 4. The CDR3 DNA sequence: TGTGCCAGCAGGACCGGGACAGGGGCTAACTATGGCTACACCTTC. This sequence encodes CASRTGTGANYGYTF.

This chain joins TRBV11-1 and TRBJ1-2, with D maybe TRBD1 (5 bases). CDR1 SGHAT and CDR2 FQDESV come from the germline V gene (reference sequence). Between the trimmed V and J ends, which lost 5 bases and 6 bases, there was a span of 16 bases. The CDR3 extends over 14 amino acids. CDR3 nucleotide sequence: TGTGCCAGCAGCCGCCCCCAAGGGGCAAATGGCTACACCTTC. Its protein is CASSRPQGANGYTF.

This clone was recorded only once. The chain links TRBV19 to TRBJ2-2, with TRBD1 identical over 9 bases. The V and J ends lost 8 bases and 2 bases, in that order; junction bases with no gene match: 9. Germline V gives CDR1 LNHDA, CDR2 SQIVND (reference sequence). The CDR3 consists of 16 residues. The CDR3 here is CASGKRTGANTGELFF. The DNA for the CDR3 is TGTGCCAGTGGGAAAAGGACAGGGGCCAACACCGGGGAGCTGTTTTTT.

The chain has TRBV6-5 and TRBJ2-7, with 7 bases fitting TRBD1. Germline CDR1 MNHEY, CDR2 SVGAGI. The CDR3 spans 14 residues. Unmatched junction bases numbered 9, after V lost 4 bases and J lost 6 bases. In DNA, the CDR3 is TGTGCCAGCAGTTTCCGGGACAGAGGGGGCGAGCAGTACTTC. Translating it yields CASSFRDRGGEQYF.

V usage is TRBV28 and J usage is TRBJ1-2; TRBD1 is a possible D gene (6 bases). The germline gives CDR1 MDHEN, CDR2 SYDVKM. This CDR3 has 14 residues. Between the trimmed V and J ends, which lost 5 bases and 5 bases, there was a span of 15 bases. CDR3 protein: CASSGTGRGYGYTF. The CDR3 coding sequence is TGTGCCAGCAGTGGAACGGGGAGGGGGTATGGCTACACCTTC.

V usage is TRBV9 and J usage is TRBJ2-3; 8 bases match TRBD2. This CDR3 is built from 15 residues. With V trimmed by 3 bases and J by 4 bases, 7 bases remained unmatched. Germline lookup yields CDR1 SGDLS and CDR2 YYNGEE. In DNA form, the CDR3 reads TGTGCCAGCAGCGACCATAGCGGGGTGGCAGATACGCAGTATTTT. Amino acids: CASSDHSGVADTQYF.

This sequence joins TRBV11-2 and TRBJ2-7; possibly TRBD2 for D (5 bases). Germline V gene data show CDR1 as SGHAT and CDR2 as FQNNGV. CDR3 size: 15 residues. Trimming stripped 0 bases from V and 2 bases from J, with 11 bases between. DNA of the CDR3: TGTGCCAGCAGCTTAGAGATCGGGGAGACCTACGAGCAGTACTTC. Its translation: CASSLEIGETYEQYF.

V usage is TRBV5-5 and J usage is TRBJ2-5; TRBD1 is a possible D gene (6 bases). This CDR3 comprises 15 residues. Trimming removed 5 bases from V and 5 bases from J, with 19 bases in between. From germline, CDR1 is SGHKS and CDR2 YYEKEE (reference sequence). CDR3 sequence reads: CASSRAGVPPETQYF. The CDR3 coding sequence is TGTGCCAGCAGTAGGGCAGGGGTTCCGCCGGAGACCCAGTACTTC. The complete variable domain, with remaining parts taken from reference TRBV5-5 and TRBJ2-5, reads DAGVTQSPTHLIKTRGQQVTLRCSPISGHKSVSWYQQVLGQGPQFIFQYYEKEERGRGNFPDRFSARQFPNYSSELNVNALLLGDSALYLCASSRAGVPPETQYFGPGTRLLVL.

This chain uses TRBV5-1 with TRBJ1-2, with TRBD1 matching over 7 bases. This CDR3 comprises 16 residues. Germline assignment: CDR1 SGHRS and CDR2 YFSETQ. V lost 6 bases and J lost 2; bases outside the gene matches: 13. The CDR3 region is CASNLDGQVSNYGYTF. The DNA for the CDR3 is TGCGCCAGCAATCTAGATGGACAGGTCTCCAACTATGGCTACACCTTC. The complete variable domain, with remaining parts taken from reference TRBV5-1 and TRBJ1-2, reads KAGVTQTPRYLIKTRGQQVTLSCSPISGHRSVSWYQQTPGQGLQFLFEYFSETQRNKGNFPGRFSGRQFSNSRSEMNVSTLELGDSALYLCASNLDGQVSNYGYTFGSGTRLTVV.

This chain links TRBV2 with TRBJ2-7; maybe TRBD2 (5 bases). Trimming removed 6 bases at V and 2 bases at J, with 11 bases between. Germline V gives CDR1 SNHLY, CDR2 FYNNEI. This CDR3 contains 13 residues. In DNA, the CDR3 is TGTGCCAGCAGGGCCGGGATAACCTACGAGCAGTACTTC. Protein sequence: CASRAGITYEQYF.

The chain links TRBV5-6 to TRBJ1-2; TRBD1 might be the D (5 bases). Germline V gene data show CDR1 as SGHDT and CDR2 as YYEEEE. The CDR3 consists of 13 residues. V lost 1 base to trimming and J lost 4 bases, with 8 bases between them. The CDR3 region is CASSLSGPYGYTF. The CDR3 region has the DNA TGTGCCAGCAGCTTGTCAGGGCCCTATGGCTACACCTTC.

V and J are TRBV28 and TRBJ1-1; D remains ambiguous. Germline assignment: CDR1 MDHEN and CDR2 SYDVKM. The V end was cut by 7 bases, the J end by 4 bases, with 16 bases between. The CDR3 runs to 14 residues. CDR3: CASTIDTPSTEAFF. As DNA, the CDR3 is TGTGCCAGCACCATAGACACCCCTTCCACTGAAGCTTTCTTT.

The chain has TRBV10-1 and TRBJ2-2; no clear D. CDR1 is WNHNN and CDR2 is SYGVQD in the germline V gene (reference sequence). The CDR3 is 13 residues long. Deletions cut 8 bases from V and 5 bases from J, with 12 bases between. Written as DNA, the CDR3 is TGCGCCAGCTCAAAAAAACTTACCGGGGAGCTGTTTTTT. Amino acids: CASSKKLTGELFF.

The rearrangement joins TRBV7-6 to TRBJ1-2; the D gene is possibly TRBD1 (5 bases). CDR1 and CDR2 from the germline V gene are SGHVS and FNYEAQ. The CDR3 extends over 16 amino acids. Trimming stripped 1 base from V and 0 bases from J, with 12 bases between. The CDR3 is CASSLVAGPTNYGYTF. The CDR3, as DNA: TGTGCCAGCAGCTTAGTGGCAGGGCCGACTAACTATGGCTACACCTTC.

The V and J genes are TRBV10-3 and TRBJ1-1, with D possibly matching TRBD1 (5 bases). This CDR3 is 13 amino acids long. V was pared by 5 bases and J by 3 bases, with 10 bases between. Germline CDR1 reads ENHRY; CDR2 reads SYGVKD. The CDR3 DNA is TGTGCCATCAGTAAGGGGCCTGACACTGAAGCTTTCTTT. Translation: CAISKGPDTEAFF.

The chain links TRBV2 to TRBJ2-3, with a weak D call TRBD2 (7 bases). There are 18 residues in the CDR3. Trimming stripped 6 bases from V and 2 bases from J, with 24 bases between. Germline CDR1 is SNHLY and CDR2 is FYNNEI. CDR3 bases: TGTGCCAGCAGGTTGTCGGTGGGCGGGGGCGAATCCACAGATACGCAGTATTTT. This translates into CASRLSVGGGESTDTQYF.

The chain couples TRBV27 to TRBJ1-5, with D perhaps matching TRBD1 (6 bases). Germline lookup yields CDR1 MNHEY and CDR2 SMNVEV (reference sequence). The CDR3 covers 17 residues. Trimming took 6 bases from V and 4 from J, leaving 22 bases between them. The CDR3 DNA is TGTGCCAGCAGCTCCGCCCCTTCAGGGGCTGGGAATCAGCCCCAGCATTTT. Encoded protein: CASSSAPSGAGNQPQHF.

The chain is built from TRBV5-1 and TRBJ1-1; 8 bases map to TRBD1. Germline trimming cut 2 bases from V and 6 bases from J; bases unmatched to any gene: 9. Germline CDR1 and CDR2: SGHRS and YFSETQ. The CDR3 spans 15 residues. The chain's CDR3 is CASSLFRDRLPEAFF. CDR3 sequence (DNA): TGCGCCAGCAGCTTATTCCGGGACAGGTTGCCTGAAGCTTTCTTT.

The chain employs TRBV5-1 and TRBJ2-7, with TRBD1 matching 7 bases. The CDR3 length is 15 residues. CDR1 SGHRS and CDR2 YFSETQ come from the germline V gene. The J segment lost 3 bases and the V segment lost 0 bases, leaving 6 bases of the junction unmatched. CDR3: CASSLEGARDYEQYF. CDR3 bases: TGCGCCAGCAGCTTGGAGGGGGCCAGAGACTACGAGCAGTACTTC.

This clone appeared a single time. The chain links TRBV5-1 to TRBJ2-5, with TRBD1 as a possible D gene (5 bases). This CDR3 has 13 residues. The V gene lost 4 bases and the J gene lost 1 base, with 8 bases spanning the gap. Germline CDR1 reads SGHRS; CDR2 reads YFSETQ. The CDR3 coding sequence is TGCGCCAGCAGCCCTGACAGCCAAGAGACCCAGTACTTC. This codes for CASSPDSQETQYF.

The rearrangement joins TRBV7-6 to TRBJ2-2; TRBD2 is a possible D gene (5 bases). V shed 2 bases and J shed 0 bases, with 10 bases lying between them. The CDR3 runs 16 residues. Germline V CDR1 and CDR2: SGHVS, FNYEAQ. The CDR3 region is CASSLLRGSNTGELFF. Here the CDR3 DNA reads TGTGCCAGCAGCTTATTGCGCGGGTCGAACACCGGGGAGCTGTTTTTT.

The chain has TRBV7-9 and TRBJ1-2; TRBD1 is a possible D gene (5 bases). Per germline, CDR1 SEHNR and CDR2 FQNEAQ (reference sequence). V was trimmed by 8 bases and J by 8 bases, leaving 21 bases between them. The CDR3 is 14 residues long. The CDR3: CASLGGSQVSGYTF. DNA of the CDR3: TGTGCCAGCCTCGGGGGGTCTCAAGTTTCGGGCTACACCTTC.